What follows describes a single TCR beta chain. It lacks a known antigen. No base-level quality is on record; no much larger clone is a single base apart. Counted from cysteine to phenylalanine, this CDR3 has 16 amino acids. The kept DNA is CDR3 alone, 48 bases in frame from the first base. The germline V gene (reference sequence) supplies CDR1 LNHDA and CDR2 SQIVND. V sheds 5 bases and J sheds 7 bases, leaving 21 bases between their ends. The selected pancreatic ductal adenocarcinoma patients had received surgery without neoadjuvant therapy. Peripheral blood was collected in heparin tubes, from which PBMCs were isolated by histopaque density gradient and cryopreserved in around 9.4% DMSO. Using the DNeasy Blood and Tissue Kit along with Proteinase K and RNase treatment, genomic DNA was extracted from 6 or 7 PBMC specimens and about nine flash-frozen tumor specimens. TCR beta CDR3 regions were amplified from genomic DNA using the immunoSEQ hsTCRB kit. An Illumina HiSeq system was used for high-throughput TRB CDR3 sequencing. The authors processed their data as follows. The immunoSEQ software was used to analyze sequencing reads, and nonproductive sequences containing premature stops or frame-shifts were removed. Clonality of the repertoire was calculated as one minus Shannon entropy normalized by log2 of the number of unique productive sequences. Held by TCRdb, this immuneACCESS table contains in-frame sequences only and omits some clones. Under half of the omission traces to an unresolved V gene where checked; the cause of the rest is unknown. The V and J calls and clone size are taken from that table; D and trimming were inferred from the DNA. Recorded for this sample are tens of thousands of clones; around nine tenths of them occurred a single time. The ten largest make up 2.2% of the sample.

The data originate from a study of T cells in pancreatic ductal adenocarcinoma (dated by TCRdb to the late 2010s). Describing the broader study: Seeking insight into the adaptive T-cell response that arises naturally, the researchers examined how many CD8+ T cells infiltrated tumors of resected pancreatic ductal adenocarcinoma, where they sat, and what features they had, alongside the same properties of suppressive cells.

The research as a whole found: Comparisons of clonality between tumor and blood may be biased because tumors are enriched in CD45RO+ effector T cells rather than naive T cells, which biases the comparison toward lower diversity. T-cell clonality did not differ significantly between tumor and blood, with mean clonality about 0.1 in tumors and just over 0.07 in blood. Because inoperable disease is present at presentation in most pancreatic cancer patients, the resected cohort was biased toward the minority with early-stage disease. Blood samples had more total productive templates and about 8-fold more unique clonotypes than tumor samples.

This clonotype originated in a human donor with pancreatic ductal adenocarcinoma. The chain is assembled from TRBV19 and TRBJ1-5; possibly the D gene is TRBD1, per 5 matching bases. The sequenced sample consisted of PBMCs. The DNA sequence is TGTGCCAGTAGTCCAACTCAGGGCACTCTGGGCCAGCCCCAGCATTTT. Its protein product is CASSPTQGTLGQPQHF.